This T cell receptor (beta chain) derives from a study of T cells in narcolepsy. The CDR3 is 15 amino acids. Germline V gene lookup returns CDR1 SGHKS and CDR2 YYEKEE (reference sequence). Trimming cost V 4 bases and J 3 bases; bases outside gene matches: 3. Data came from immunoSEQ multiplex PCR; TCRdb stores just in-frame clones and leaves some out. The sample has roughly 25,000 clones, 50% to 65% seen once. V and J are TRBV5-5 and TRBJ2-1, with 11 positions matching TRBD2. This sequence was found in a human donor in good health. Sequencing used memory (CD45RA-) CD4+ T cells from blood. The CDR3 DNA is TGTGCCAGCAGCGGACTAGCGGGTTTCTACAATGAGCAGTTCTTC. Translating it yields CASSGLAGFYNEQFF.